Listed below are T cell receptor beta chains from one sample, sequenced in a study of cytomegalovirus exposure and HLA in healthy donors. Assay: immunoSEQ multiplex PCR; the TCRdb copy retains only in-frame clones and omits some. This table has some 170,000 clones, around three quarters appearing once. The sample taken for sequencing was PBMCs. These receptors came from a young man in good health and CMV-seropositive. Each CDR3 is given with its conserved first and last residue. D genes are given only for firm matches. Clone size, where shown, is once, few, many, or a class for clones that have expanded.

V gene,J gene,clone size,D gene,CDR3 protein,CDR3 DNA
TRBV4-1,TRBJ2-5,.,TRBD1,CASSSRTGGFETQYF,TGCGCCAGCAGCTCCCGGACAGGGGGCTTTGAGACCCAGTACTTC
TRBV2,TRBJ1-4,.,TRBD1,CASNDDRGTTNEKLFF,TGTGCCAGCAACGACGACAGGGGGACTACTAATGAAAAACTGTTTTTT
TRBV7-9,TRBJ2-7,.,.,CASSLAGHYEQYF,TGTGCCAGCAGCTTAGCCGGTCACTACGAGCAGTACTTC
TRBV6-5,TRBJ2-7,.,.,CASSTLGLAYEQYF,TGTGCCAGCAGTACCCTAGGACTCGCCTACGAGCAGTACTTC
TRBV30,TRBJ1-6,.,TRBD1,CAWRYRDRDNSPLHF,TGTGCCTGGAGATACCGGGACAGAGATAATTCACCCCTCCACTTT
TRBV9,TRBJ1-5,.,.,CASSVVAPQHF,TGTGCCAGCAGCGTAGTAGCGCCCCAGCATTTT
TRBV6-1,TRBJ2-3,.,.,CASSELVQSTDTQYF,TGTGCCAGCAGTGAATTGGTCCAGAGCACAGATACGCAGTATTTT
TRBV5-1,TRBJ2-7,.,TRBD1,CASSSGTGRYEQYF,TGCGCCAGCAGCTCCGGGACAGGGCGTTACGAGCAGTACTTC
TRBV10-3,TRBJ1-1,.,.,CAISDPGGATEAFF,TGTGCCATCAGTGACCCGGGGGGTGCGACTGAAGCTTTCTTT
TRBV6-5,TRBJ1-6,.,TRBD1,CASSYSWTGNSPLHF,TGTGCCAGCAGTTACAGTTGGACAGGGAATTCACCCCTCCACTTT
TRBV6-1,TRBJ2-2,once,.,CASSDGEATGELFF,TGTGCCAGCAGTGACGGGGAAGCCACCGGGGAGCTGTTTTTT
TRBV2,TRBJ2-1,.,TRBD2,CASSELGTSVDEQFF,TGTGCCAGCAGTGAGCTGGGGACTAGCGTCGATGAGCAGTTCTTC
TRBV5-1,TRBJ2-1,once,.,CASSVQGSEQFF,TGCGCCAGCAGCGTCCAGGGGAGTGAGCAGTTCTTC
TRBV7-9,TRBJ1-4,.,.,CASSQQGTEKLFF,TGTGCCAGCAGCCAGCAGGGGACTGAAAAACTGTTTTTT
TRBV5-8,TRBJ2-6,.,TRBD1,CASGRTGAGANVLTF,TGTGCCAGCGGAAGGACAGGAGCTGGGGCCAACGTCCTGACTTTC
TRBV7-9,TRBJ2-3,.,TRBD2,CASSGAVLAGGQDTQYF,TGTGCCAGCAGCGGGGCGGTATTAGCGGGGGGCCAAGATACGCAGTATTTT
TRBV30,TRBJ2-5,.,TRBD1,CAWSVGKQGITQYF,TGTGCCTGGAGTGTGGGGAAACAGGGGATTACCCAGTACTTC
TRBV5-1,TRBJ1-2,.,TRBD1,CASSSDRGAGYTF,TGCGCCAGCAGCTCTGACAGGGGGGCTGGCTACACCTTC
TRBV19,TRBJ2-5,.,.,CASSRNTGISKTQYF,TGTGCCAGTAGTAGGAATACAGGAATCTCCAAGACCCAGTACTTC
TRBV9,TRBJ1-1,.,TRBD1,CASSVGQGNTEAFF,TGTGCCAGCAGCGTGGGACAGGGGAACACTGAAGCTTTCTTT
TRBV5-4,TRBJ1-5,.,.,CASSSQGNSNQPQHF,TGTGCCAGCAGCTCTCAGGGGAATAGCAATCAGCCCCAGCATTTT
TRBV23-1,TRBJ2-7,.,.,CASWGVPQGGSNSYEQYF,TGCGCCAGCTGGGGGGTACCACAGGGGGGGAGCAACTCCTACGAGCAGTACTTC
TRBV5-8,TRBJ1-2,.,.,CASSLVGGRRYGYTF,TGTGCCAGCAGCTTGGTCGGGGGGCGACGCTATGGCTACACCTTC
TRBV7-9,TRBJ2-7,.,TRBD1,CASSLGGQNYEQYF,TGTGCCAGCAGCTTAGGGGGACAGAACTACGAGCAGTACTTC
TRBV13,TRBJ2-7,.,TRBD2,CASSLGTTGTSGAYEQYF,TGTGCCAGCAGCTTAGGGACGACCGGGACTAGCGGGGCCTACGAGCAGTACTTC
TRBV30,TRBJ1-6,.,.,CAWIHGTEGISPLHF,TGTGCCTGGATTCACGGGACTGAGGGTATTTCACCCCTCCACTTT
TRBV29-1,TRBJ2-7,.,.,CSVEVDTYEQYF,TGCAGCGTTGAAGTGGACACCTACGAGCAGTACTTC
TRBV6-4,TRBJ2-1,.,.,CASSQGSYNEQFF,TGTGCCTCCTCCCAGGGCTCCTACAATGAGCAGTTCTTC
TRBV15,TRBJ1-2,.,.,CATSRPLTAAAYGYTF,TGTGCCACCAGCAGACCCCTGACAGCAGCCGCCTATGGCTACACCTTC
TRBV2,TRBJ1-2,.,.,CASSDNRPNYGYTF,TGTGCCAGCAGTGACAACAGGCCTAACTATGGCTACACCTTC
TRBV5-1,TRBJ2-2,few,TRBD2,CASSAGLADTGELFF,TGCGCCAGCAGCGCGGGACTAGCTGATACCGGGGAGCTGTTTTTT
TRBV6-5,TRBJ1-6,.,.,CASSSTGNSPLHF,TGTGCCAGCAGTTCTACAGGGAATTCACCCCTCCACTTT
TRBV4-1,TRBJ1-1,.,TRBD1,CASSQEQGGITEAFF,TGCGCCAGCAGCCAAGAACAGGGGGGGATAACTGAAGCTTTCTTT
TRBV28,TRBJ1-2,once,.,CASSGGYRDNYGYTF,TGTGCCAGCAGTGGGGGCTATCGCGATAACTATGGCTACACCTTC
TRBV7-9,TRBJ1-2,.,TRBD1,CASSPNLPTGQGIDGYTF,TGTGCCAGCAGCCCCAACTTACCAACGGGACAGGGAATTGATGGCTACACCTTC
TRBV11-2,TRBJ1-6,.,.,CASSERWGRRHPLHF,TGTGCCAGCAGCGAGAGGTGGGGCAGGCGTCATCCCCTCCACTTT
TRBV11-2,TRBJ2-2,.,TRBD2,CASSLSPGLAGPNTGELFF,TGTGCCAGCAGCTTATCACCGGGACTAGCGGGGCCCAACACCGGGGAGCTGTTTTTT